This record concerns one T cell receptor (beta chain) sequence. This sample stems from a study of early T cells in non-severe SARS-CoV-2 infection. TCRdb called the 5' RACE reads again in MiXCR, with one record for every CDR3 protein. There are 90,000 to 120,000 distinct CDR3 sequences in the sample; around 10% occur only once, and 7.6% lies in the top ten. The clonotype comes from an adult who was a healthcare worker with PCR-confirmed SARS-CoV-2 infection or an uninfected control (not recorded which). Source material: whole blood.

The CDR3, as DNA: TGTGCCAGCATTCAGGAAGTGGAGACTGAAGCTTTCTTT. Translation: CASIQEVETEAFF. The V call is TRBV6-2 or TRBV6-3, the J call TRBJ1-1; no definite D call. This CDR3 is built from 13 residues. In germline, CDR1 is MNHEY, CDR2 SVGEGT. The germline V and J ends were trimmed by 7 bases and 5 bases, with 14 bases remaining between them.